A single sample is the source of the 25 T cell receptor beta chains below, sequenced in a study of identical twins. TCRdb re-called the 5' RACE reads through MiXCR, storing one row per CDR3 protein. The sample records 400,000 to 500,000 distinct CDR3 sequences, around 15% being singletons. These data were also reused for a study on yellow fever vaccine responses in identical twins.

The specimen was CD4+ T cells sorted from blood. The receptors were gathered from a woman between 18 and 30 years old in good health.

This rearrangement joins TRBV11-1 to TRBJ2-1, with 7 bases matching TRBD1. The germline V gene has CDR1 SGHAT and CDR2 FQDESV (reference sequence). The CDR3 extends over 16 amino acids. The V and J ends lost 5 bases and 0 bases, in that order; junction bases with no gene match: 7. The CDR3 sequence is CASSHRDRSSYNEQFF. DNA of the CDR3: TGTGCCAGCAGCCACCGGGACAGAAGCTCCTACAATGAGCAGTTCTTC.

Only a few counts were recorded for this clonotype. The chain recombines TRBV6-5 with TRBJ1-1; 8 bases match TRBD1. The CDR3 runs to 15 residues. V lost 2 bases and J lost 2; bases outside the gene matches: 4. Germline assignment: CDR1 MNHEY and CDR2 SVGAGI. CDR3 sequence reads: CASSYLRGLNTEAFF. CDR3 DNA sequence: TGTGCCAGCAGTTACCTCAGGGGGCTTAACACTGAAGCTTTCTTT.

This clonotype was counted a few times. The chain recombines TRBV25-1 with TRBJ2-5; either TRBD1 or TRBD2 may fit D (6 bases each). The CDR3 consists of 15 residues. Trimming took 5 bases from V and 5 from J, leaving 18 bases between them. The germline gives CDR1 MGHDK, CDR2 SYGVNS. DNA of the CDR3: TGTGCCAGCAGTCCTCCTTGGGGGGCTGGGGAGACCCAGTACTTC. Translation gives CASSPPWGAGETQYF.

This clonotype was seen a handful of times. The V and J genes are TRBV21-1 and TRBJ2-7; TRBD2 reflects the table's D call only, with no check against the DNA. TRBV21-1 is flagged as a pseudogene. The CDR3 spans 16 residues. In DNA form, the CDR3 reads TGTGCCAGCAGCGCGACGACTAGCGGGAGGCCGTACGAGCAGTACTTC. It is translated as CASSATTSGRPYEQYF.

The chain combines TRBV3-1 with TRBJ2-7; D is possibly TRBD1 (6 bases). Germline lookup yields CDR1 LGHDT and CDR2 YNNKEL (reference sequence). V gave up 1 base and J gave up 2 bases, with 12 bases separating them. The CDR3 consists of 15 residues. This CDR3 reads CASSQVAGAPYEQYF. The CDR3 DNA sequence: TGTGCCAGCAGCCAAGTCGCAGGGGCCCCCTACGAGCAGTACTTC.

This clonotype was seen just once. The chain uses TRBV28 and TRBJ2-5; possible D gene TRBD2, 6 bases. This CDR3 is built from 16 residues. V lost 6 bases and J 5 bases, leaving 22 bases between the germline ends. CDR1 MDHEN and CDR2 SYDVKM come from the germline V gene. CDR3 sequence (DNA): TGTGCCAGCAGCCTTACCCCCTTCCAGGGAGGCGAGACCCAGTACTTC. This sequence encodes CASSLTPFQGGETQYF.

This clonotype was observed many times. This chain uses TRBV12-3 or TRBV12-4 with TRBJ2-1, with TRBD2 matching 14 bases. Trimming took 7 bases from V and 7 from J; bases not matched to a gene: 6. The CDR3 has 15 amino acids. The CDR3 DNA is TGTGCCAGCACCCCGGGACTAGCGGGAGTTAATGAGCAGTTCTTC. Protein: CASTPGLAGVNEQFF.

The chain has TRBV7-1 and TRBJ2-1, with 8 bases lining up with TRBD2. TRBV7-1 is marked as an open reading frame, function uncertain. The CDR3 runs 17 residues. Trimming removed 10 bases from V and 4 bases from J; junction bases left unmatched: 18. The CDR3 spells CAMGLGLAGGRYNEQFF. CDR3 DNA sequence: TGTGCCATGGGCCTCGGACTCGCGGGGGGCCGGTACAATGAGCAGTTCTTC.

This clonotype was detected many times. V and J are TRBV7-2 and TRBJ2-1; 7 bases align to TRBD1. CDR3 length equals 14 residues. CDR1 SGHTA and CDR2 FQGNSA come from the germline V gene. V was pared by 4 bases and J by 6 bases, with 6 bases of the junction left unmatched. The CDR3 nucleotides are TGTGCCAGCAGCTCATACCGGGACAGCAATGAGCAGTTCTTC. Its protein product is CASSSYRDSNEQFF.

V is TRBV7-2 and J is TRBJ2-5; maybe TRBD2 (5 bases). V dropped 0 bases and J dropped 5 bases, with 16 bases sitting between them. CDR3 length: 16 amino acids. Looked up from germline, CDR1 is SGHTA and CDR2 is FQGNSA. This CDR3 is CASSLAKPMGSETQYF. The DNA for the CDR3 is TGTGCCAGCAGCTTAGCGAAGCCCATGGGGAGCGAGACCCAGTACTTC.

This clonotype was picked up many times. The rearrangement joins TRBV12-3 or TRBV12-4 to TRBJ1-2; 11 nucleotides align to TRBD1. Trimming at V came to 4 bases and at J to 3 bases, leaving 4 bases not matched to a gene. This CDR3 contains 15 residues. For the CDR3, the DNA is TGTGCCAGCAGTTCTCCGGGACAGGGGGACTATGGCTACACCTTC. Its translation is CASSSPGQGDYGYTF.

This clonotype has just a few counts. The chain joins TRBV6-5 to TRBJ2-6; no definite D call. The germline V gene has CDR1 MNHEY and CDR2 SVGAGI. Trimming removed 4 bases from V and 0 bases from J, with 7 bases in between. This CDR3 region has 15 residues. CDR3 bases: TGTGCCAGCAGTTTTTCAGACTCTGGGGCCAACGTCCTGACTTTC. Its translation is CASSFSDSGANVLTF.

The chain has TRBV5-4 and TRBJ2-4; the D is unclear. This CDR3 has 12 residues. Germline values: CDR1 SGHNT, CDR2 YYREEE (reference sequence). The V end was cut by 3 bases, the J end by 8 bases, with 9 bases between. The CDR3 region is CASSSPRDIQYF. CDR3 nucleotide sequence: TGTGCCAGCAGCTCCCCCCGAGACATTCAGTACTTC.

This clonotype was detected a few times. The chain joins TRBV5-1 to TRBJ2-7, with TRBD2 matching 10 bases. CDR1 is SGHRS, CDR2 YFSETQ, per germline. The V gene end was trimmed by 1 base and the J gene end by 2 bases; junction bases not matched to a gene: 6. This CDR3 region has 16 residues. This CDR3 is CASSLLAGDYPYEQYF. CDR3 sequence (DNA): TGCGCCAGCAGCTTGCTAGCGGGGGACTACCCCTACGAGCAGTACTTC.

This clonotype was detected a few times. The rearrangement joins TRBV6-5 to TRBJ2-5; a weak D match, TRBD1 (5 bases). The germline V and J ends were trimmed by 0 bases and 7 bases, with 12 bases remaining between them. The CDR3 has 14 residues. Germline CDR1 and CDR2: MNHEY and SVGAGI. The CDR3 DNA follows: TGTGCCAGCAGTTACTCAGCCGGGCAGGGGACCCAGTACTTC. Encoded protein: CASSYSAGQGTQYF.

DNA of the CDR3: TGTGCCACCAGCAGAGATCCTAGGGGCTCCTACGAGCAGTACTTC. This gives the protein CATSRDPRGSYEQYF. The chain combines TRBV15 with TRBJ2-7; D perhaps matches TRBD1 (5 bases). The CDR3 length is 15 residues. Between the trimmed V and J ends, which lost 0 bases and 0 bases, there was a span of 9 bases. The germline V gene encodes CDR1 LNHNV and CDR2 YYDKDF (reference sequence).

This clonotype was observed a handful of times. The chain links TRBV5-6 to TRBJ2-2; perhaps TRBD1 as D (5 bases). Germline V lookup: CDR1 SGHDT, CDR2 YYEEEE. The CDR3 has 14 amino acids. Trimming took off 2 bases at V and 5 bases at J, with 10 bases between the two ends. The CDR3 DNA sequence: TGTGCCAGCAGCTTCCAGGGATGGACCGGGGAGCTGTTTTTT. Translated, it gives CASSFQGWTGELFF.

This clonotype was counted between two and nine times. The gene calls are TRBV5-6 and TRBJ1-6, with 9 bases aligning to TRBD1. This CDR3 is built from 16 residues. Germline lookup yields CDR1 SGHDT and CDR2 YYEEEE. The V and J ends lost 0 bases and 7 bases, in that order; junction bases with no gene match: 5. The CDR3 sequence: CASSLVDGTGNSPLHF. The CDR3 DNA is TGTGCCAGCAGCTTGGTTGATGGGACAGGGAATTCACCCCTCCACTTT.

The rearrangement uses TRBV20-1 and TRBJ2-3, with D unresolved. Germline V CDR1 and CDR2: DFQATT, SNEGSKA (reference sequence). This CDR3 region has 14 residues. Trimming removed 0 bases from V and 0 bases from J, with 7 bases in between. The CDR3 loop is CSARDPISTDTQYF. DNA of the CDR3: TGCAGTGCTAGAGATCCTATAAGCACAGATACGCAGTATTTT.

On this clonotype: The conserved closing phenylalanine or tryptophan is absent in this CDR3, likely reflecting a read error. The DNA is omitted, as the CDR3 cannot be located on it reliably, and the CDR3 follows TCRdb's listing. The rearrangement links TRBV9 to TRBJ1-6. CDR1 SGDLS and CDR2 YYNGEE come from the germline V gene. The length of the CDR3 is 9 amino acids, counting both ends. Here the CDR3 reads CASSVGRGC.

This clonotype was recorded a few times. The rearrangement links TRBV7-9 to TRBJ1-2; D not certain. The CDR3 loop spans 13 amino acids. CDR1 is SEHNR and CDR2 is FQNEAQ in the germline V gene (reference sequence). Trimming removed 4 bases from V and 8 bases from J, with 14 bases in between. CDR3 DNA sequence: TGTGCCAGCAGCTCGTCGGGCGCGGGAGGCTACACCTTC. Translating it yields CASSSSGAGGYTF.

This clonotype has more than one count but fewer than ten. V is TRBV11-2 and J is TRBJ2-1; 11 nucleotides agree with TRBD2. The CDR3 is 16 residues long. Germline V CDR1 and CDR2: SGHAT, FQNNGV. J was trimmed by 7 bases and V by 5 bases; bases with no gene match: 10. Here the CDR3 reads CASSPIGLAGLNEQFF. CDR3 coding DNA: TGTGCCAGCAGCCCCATAGGACTAGCGGGCCTGAATGAGCAGTTCTTC.

This clonotype appeared a few times. The junction shows a germline mismatch at one end, possibly a read error. This chain uses TRBV7-9 with TRBJ2-7, with D possibly matching TRBD1 (6 bases). Germline V gives CDR1 SEHNR, CDR2 FQNEAQ (reference sequence). The CDR3 is 12 residues long. CDR3 DNA sequence: TGTGCCAGCAGCTTATCGCAGGGGCCTAATTATTTC. Protein product: CASSLSQGPNYF.

The chain's CDR3 is CASSSLLAGEYNEQFF. The CDR3 region has the DNA TGTGCCAGCAGCTCCCTACTAGCGGGGGAATACAATGAGCAGTTCTTC. This chain uses TRBV5-6 with TRBJ2-1; TRBD2 agrees at 11 bases. The trim removed 3 bases at V and 4 bases at J, leaving 6 bases unmatched. The CDR3 extends over 16 amino acids. Germline V gene lookup returns CDR1 SGHDT and CDR2 YYEEEE. Full variable domain (rest looked up from reference TRBV5-6 and TRBJ2-1): DAGVTQSPTHLIKTRGQQVTLRCSPKSGHDTVSWYQQALGQGPQFIFQYYEEEERQRGNFPDRFSGHQFPNYSSELNVNALLLGDSALYLCASSSLLAGEYNEQFFGPGTRLTVL.

The V gene is TRBV7-2, the J gene TRBJ2-7; 7 positions match TRBD1. CDR1 is SGHTA and CDR2 is FQGNSA in the germline V gene. The CDR3 extends over 16 amino acids. With 1 base clipped from V and 4 bases from J, the junction kept 10 bases outside the gene matches. CDR3 DNA sequence: TGTGCCAGCAGCTTAGTCGGCAGGGACAGCCCTTACGAGCAGTACTTC. Translation: CASSLVGRDSPYEQYF.